Listed here are 17 T cell receptor beta chains from one sample, sequenced in a study of blood T cells in healthy people across ages. Through a sample-barcoded 5' primer and a J-beta primer mix, a second PCR was run for roughly 7 to 11 cycles. TCRdb re-called the 5' RACE reads with MiXCR, one entry per CDR3 protein. The sample includes about 640,000 distinct CDR3 sequences, under 70% seen only once; the top ten take roughly 34%. Sequenced: blood. Receptors originate from a man in his fifties or sixties in good health.

The chain has TRBV11-2 and TRBJ1-2; maybe TRBD1 (5 bases). Germline V gene lookup returns CDR1 SGHAT and CDR2 FQNNGV. V was clipped by 0 bases and J by 6 bases, with 14 bases between them. CDR3 length: 15 amino acids. DNA for the CDR3: TGTGCCAGCAGCTTAGATCGTTCAGGGTTTAATGGCTACACCTTC. This translates into CASSLDRSGFNGYTF. Filled out from reference TRBV11-2 and TRBJ1-2, the complete variable domain reads EAGVAQSPRYKIIEKRQSVAFWCNPISGHATLYWYQQILGQGPKLLIQFQNNGVVDDSQLPKDRFSAERLKGVDSTLKIQPAKLEDSAVYLCASSLDRSGFNGYTFGSGTRLTVV.

The CDR3 DNA is TGTGCCAGCAGCTCAAAGGCCGGGACAGGTTATGGCTACACCTTC. Translating it yields CASSSKAGTGYGYTF. V is TRBV7-2 and J is TRBJ1-2; 8 bases align to TRBD1. CDR3 length equals 15 residues. Germline V CDR1 and CDR2: SGHTA, FQGNSA. J was trimmed by 5 bases and V by 4 bases; bases with no gene match: 9.

The J gene is TRBJ1-2, the V gene TRBV27, with TRBD1 as a possible D gene (5 bases). V lost 6 bases and J 4 bases, leaving 15 bases between the germline ends. Per the germline V gene, CDR1 is MNHEY and CDR2 is SMNVEV (reference sequence). CDR3 size: 14 residues. The CDR3 loop reads CASSPPDSSYGYTF. The CDR3 nucleotides are TGTGCCAGCAGCCCCCCCGACAGTTCCTATGGCTACACCTTC.

This clonotype has just a few counts. This rearrangement joins TRBV2 to TRBJ2-7, with D possibly TRBD2 on 6 matching bases. Germline lookup yields CDR1 SNHLY and CDR2 FYNNEI. V was cut by 6 bases and J by 10 bases, with 16 bases left in between. This CDR3 is 12 amino acids long. The CDR3 DNA is TGTGCCAGCAGCCTAGCGTCGAGGGCCCAGTACTTC. Its protein product is CASSLASRAQYF.

This clonotype appeared a few times. The chain links TRBV7-2 to TRBJ2-5, with a possible D match to TRBD2 (6 bases). V was pared by 2 bases and J by 2 bases, with 9 bases between. Germline CDR1 reads SGHTA; CDR2 reads FQGNSA. This CDR3 is built from 14 residues. The CDR3 sequence: CASSLTAGQETQYF. The CDR3 region has the DNA TGTGCCAGCAGCTTAACGGCGGGGCAAGAGACCCAGTACTTC.

The gene calls are TRBV10-2 and TRBJ1-1; D not resolved. The V gene's germline CDR1 is WSHSY and CDR2 SAAADI. V was shortened by 6 bases and J by 3 bases, with 14 bases between the two germline ends. CDR3 length equals 14 residues. CDR3 residues: CASRGQGVDTEAFF. The CDR3 DNA reads TGCGCCAGCAGGGGCCAAGGTGTCGACACTGAAGCTTTCTTT.

A note on this clonotype: Germline and junction disagree at one end, which may indicate a read error. The CDR3 is CASSYDRRDRGTYGYTF. The CDR3 coding sequence is TGCGCCAGCAGTTACGACCGCCGGGACAGGGGAACCTATGGCTACACCTTC. The chain carries TRBV6-6 and TRBJ1-2; TRBD1 matches 10 bases. The CDR3 consists of 17 residues. CDR1 and CDR2 (germline): MNHNY, SVGAGI (reference sequence).

The chain uses TRBV10-3 and TRBJ1-2; 12 nucleotides line up with TRBD1. In germline, CDR1 is ENHRY, CDR2 SYGVKD. CDR3 size: 14 residues. This CDR3 reads CAIGPGQGAGGYTF. The DNA for the CDR3 is TGTGCTATCGGACCGGGACAGGGGGCGGGAGGCTACACCTTC.

In its sample, this clonotype was seen once. One junction end disagrees with the germline gene, perhaps due to a read error. The chain couples TRBV2 to TRBJ2-4; TRBD1 is a possible D gene (6 bases). The J call may not be correct, given that the DNA end is closer to TRBJ2-7. In germline, CDR1 is SNHLY, CDR2 FYNNEI. This CDR3 is 12 amino acids long. For the CDR3, the DNA is TGTGCCGGCAGTCCCGACAGGAACGAGCAGTACTTC. Its translation is CAGSPDRNEQYF.

The CDR3 sequence is CASSVVSSYNEQFF. CDR3 nucleotide sequence: TGTGCCAGCAGCGTAGTTTCCTCCTACAATGAGCAGTTCTTC. The chain employs TRBV9 and TRBJ2-1; no reliable D call. Deletions cut 0 bases from V and 0 bases from J, with 4 bases between. This CDR3 region has 14 residues. Germline loops: CDR1 SGDLS, CDR2 YYNGEE.

Written as DNA, the CDR3 is TGCAGTGCTAGAGATAATGGACAGGGGGCAGGGGAGACCCAGTACTTC. Translated: CSARDNGQGAGETQYF. The genes are TRBV20-1 and TRBJ2-5; 11 bases fit TRBD1. The CDR3 length is 16 residues. The V segment lost 0 bases and the J segment 5 bases; nucleotides outside the gene matches: 8. Germline CDR1 and CDR2: DFQATT and SNEGSKA (reference sequence).

The chain joins TRBV13 to TRBJ2-1; 13 positions match TRBD2. CDR1 and CDR2 (germline): PRHDT, FYEKMQ (reference sequence). J lost 13 bases, V lost 3 bases, and 6 bases had no gene match. The CDR3 consists of 14 residues. CDR3 DNA sequence: TGTGCCAGCAGCTTGGCGGGACTAGCGGGGTTACAGTTCTTC. As protein: CASSLAGLAGLQFF.

The genes are TRBV10-3 and TRBJ2-5, with D perhaps assigned TRBD1 or TRBD2 (6 bases each). This CDR3 spans 15 amino acids. Trimming removed 0 bases at V and 5 bases at J, with 13 bases between. Germline-derived CDR1 and CDR2 are ENHRY and SYGVKD. CDR3 nucleotides: TGTGCCATCAGTGAGTCGAGGGGGGCCCTGGAGACCCAGTACTTC. Protein sequence: CAISESRGALETQYF.

This clonotype was seen once. The V gene is TRBV19, the J gene TRBJ2-1, with D unresolved. The CDR3 covers 16 residues. Germline CDR1 is LNHDA and CDR2 is SQIVND (reference sequence). V lost 8 bases to trimming and J lost 0 bases, with 17 bases between them. In DNA form, the CDR3 reads TGTGCCAGTCGTGATTTAGACGGAAGCTCCTACAATGAGCAGTTCTTC. Translating gives CASRDLDGSSYNEQFF.

This clonotype was detected a few times. This chain joins TRBV12-3 or TRBV12-4 and TRBJ2-5; tentatively, D is TRBD2 (6 bases). The V gene lost 4 bases and the J gene lost 1 base, with 13 bases spanning the gap. The CDR3 sequence is 15 residues long. CDR3 in DNA: TGTGCCAGCAGTTCCCTGGGCGGGGCCCAAGAGACCCAGTACTTC. Translation gives CASSSLGGAQETQYF.

The CDR3 nucleotides are TGTGCCAGCACCCGGGACGCCTCCTACAATGAGCAGTTCTTC. Amino acids: CASTRDASYNEQFF. J is TRBJ2-1 and V is TRBV9; either TRBD1 or TRBD2 may fit D (5 bases each). The CDR3 totals 14 residues. The germline V and J ends were trimmed by 6 bases and 0 bases, with 10 bases remaining between them. Germline-derived CDR1 and CDR2 are SGDLS and YYNGEE. The full variable domain, its missing parts supplied by reference TRBV9 and TRBJ2-1, is DSGVTQTPKHLITATGQRVTLRCSPRSGDLSVYWYQQSLDQGLQFLIQYYNGEERAKGNILERFSAQQFPDLHSELNLSSLELGDSALYFCASTRDASYNEQFFGPGTRLTVL.

This sequence joins TRBV27 and TRBJ2-7; D gene ambiguous. Germline V gene data show CDR1 as MNHEY and CDR2 as SMNVEV (reference sequence). Trimming removed 5 bases at V and 4 bases at J, with 6 bases between. This CDR3 region has 11 residues. CDR3 nucleotide sequence: TGTGCCAGCAGTACCAAGTACGAGCAGTACTTC. It is translated as CASSTKYEQYF.